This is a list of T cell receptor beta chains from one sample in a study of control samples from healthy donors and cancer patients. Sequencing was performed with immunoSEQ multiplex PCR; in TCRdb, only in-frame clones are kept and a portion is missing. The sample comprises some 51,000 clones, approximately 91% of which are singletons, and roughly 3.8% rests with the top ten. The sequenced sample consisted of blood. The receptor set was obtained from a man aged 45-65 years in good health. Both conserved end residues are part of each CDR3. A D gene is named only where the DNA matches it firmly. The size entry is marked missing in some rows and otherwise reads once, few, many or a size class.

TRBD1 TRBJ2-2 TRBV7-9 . CACRHRDRDTGELFF TGTGCTTGTAGGCACCGGGACAGGGACACCGGGGAGCTGTTTTTT
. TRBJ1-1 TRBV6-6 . CASSYSGKNTEAFF TGTGCCAGCAGTTACTCCGGAAAGAACACTGAAGCTTTCTTT
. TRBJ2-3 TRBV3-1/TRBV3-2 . CASSLSTDTQYF TGTGCCAGCAGCCTTAGCACAGATACGCAGTATTTT
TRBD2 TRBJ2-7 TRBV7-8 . CASSSGTSGSWEQYF TGTGCCAGCAGCTCCGGGACTAGCGGTTCTTGGGAGCAGTACTTC
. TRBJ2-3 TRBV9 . CASSVGGRNTDTQYF TGTGCCAGCAGCGTAGGAGGTAGGAACACAGATACGCAGTATTTT
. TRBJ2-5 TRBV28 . CASSPAEQETQYF TGTGCCAGCAGTCCAGCCGAACAAGAGACCCAGTACTTC
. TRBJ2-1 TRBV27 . CASSGGTVYNEQFF TGTGCCAGCAGTGGAGGGACAGTGTACAATGAGCAGTTCTTC
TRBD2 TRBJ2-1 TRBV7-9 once CASSALVTSARLRNNEQFF TGTGCCAGCAGCGCATTAGTGACTAGCGCCCGACTTCGAAACAATGAGCAGTTCTTC
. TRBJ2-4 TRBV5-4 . CASSSSLAKNIQYF TGTGCCAGCAGCTCATCTTTAGCCAAAAACATTCAGTACTTC
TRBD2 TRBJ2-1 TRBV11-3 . CASTTTMLNSSGSYNEQFF TGTGCCAGCACCACAACAATGTTGAACTCTAGCGGCTCCTACAATGAGCAGTTCTTC
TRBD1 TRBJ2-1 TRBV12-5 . CASGFDRVSYNEQFF TGTGCTAGTGGTTTTGACAGGGTCTCCTACAATGAGCAGTTCTTC
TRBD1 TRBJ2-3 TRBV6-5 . CASSRQGTDTQYF TGTGCCAGCAGCCGACAGGGTACGGATACGCAGTATTTT